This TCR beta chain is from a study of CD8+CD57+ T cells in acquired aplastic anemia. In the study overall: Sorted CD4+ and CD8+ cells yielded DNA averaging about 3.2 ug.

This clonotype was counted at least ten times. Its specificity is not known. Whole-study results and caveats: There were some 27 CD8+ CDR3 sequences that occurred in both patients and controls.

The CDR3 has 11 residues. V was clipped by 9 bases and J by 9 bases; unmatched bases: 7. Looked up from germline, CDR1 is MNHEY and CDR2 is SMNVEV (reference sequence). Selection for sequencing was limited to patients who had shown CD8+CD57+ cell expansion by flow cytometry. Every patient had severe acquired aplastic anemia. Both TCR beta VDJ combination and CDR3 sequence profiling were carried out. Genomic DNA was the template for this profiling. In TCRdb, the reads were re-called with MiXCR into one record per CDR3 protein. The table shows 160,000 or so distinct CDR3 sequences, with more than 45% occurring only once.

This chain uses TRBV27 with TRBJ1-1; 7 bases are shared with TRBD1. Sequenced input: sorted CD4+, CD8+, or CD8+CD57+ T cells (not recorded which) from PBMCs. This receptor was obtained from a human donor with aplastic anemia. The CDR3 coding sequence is TGTGCCAGTGCGGGGACAGTCCAAGCTTTCTTT. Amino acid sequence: CASAGTVQAFF.